This T cell receptor (beta chain) appears in the sequencing data of a study of cytomegalovirus exposure and HLA in healthy donors. PCR employed 60 Vbeta and 13 Jbeta primers. The assay was immunoSEQ multiplex PCR, and TCRdb's table has in-frame clones only and misses some. The sample is made up of 150,000 to 200,000 clones, and the top ten hold 1.3% of it. Donors likely had unrecorded immune exposures despite being nominally healthy when sampled. Study findings and constraints: Later analysis identified 16,951 TCR beta sequences associated with HLA alleles, using a false discovery rate threshold of 0.05. Later genetic work tied a missense DCLRE1C variant to beta-chain V and J trimming. An analysis was carried out later, and it reportedly showed fewer N-insertions in an Asian-associated ancestry cluster than the approximately 660-donor mean.

The CDR3 spans 17 residues. Germline V CDR1 and CDR2: SGHTA, FQGNSA. Trimming at V came to 2 bases and at J to 2 bases, leaving 6 bases not matched to a gene. About this clone itself: Antigen unknown.

This clonotype was sampled from a woman in her sixties in good health and CMV-seronegative. Sequenced sample: PBMCs. The chain links TRBV7-2 to TRBJ2-3, with TRBD2 matching 11 bases. CDR3 loop: CASSLLGLAAYTDTQYF. The CDR3 nucleotides read TGTGCCAGCAGCTTATTGGGACTAGCGGCCTACACAGATACGCAGTATTTT. Full variable domain (remainder filled in from reference TRBV7-2 and TRBJ2-3): GAGVSQSPSNKVTEKGKDVELRCDPISGHTALYWYRQSLGQGLEFLIYFQGNSAPDKSGLPSDRFSAERTGGSVSTLTIQRTQQEDSAVYLCASSLLGLAAYTDTQYFGPGTRLTVL.